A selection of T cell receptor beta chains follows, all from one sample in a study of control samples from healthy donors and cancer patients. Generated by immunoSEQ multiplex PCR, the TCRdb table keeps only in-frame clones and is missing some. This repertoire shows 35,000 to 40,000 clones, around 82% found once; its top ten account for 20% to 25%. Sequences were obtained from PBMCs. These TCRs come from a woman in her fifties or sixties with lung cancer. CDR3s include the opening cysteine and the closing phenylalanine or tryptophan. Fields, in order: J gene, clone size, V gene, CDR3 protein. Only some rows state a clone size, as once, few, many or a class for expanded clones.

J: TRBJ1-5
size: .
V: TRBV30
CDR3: CAWSPTTGSNQPQHF

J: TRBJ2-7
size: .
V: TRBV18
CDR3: CASSRADYEQYF

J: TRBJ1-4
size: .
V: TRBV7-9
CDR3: CASSLVGSSGEKLFF

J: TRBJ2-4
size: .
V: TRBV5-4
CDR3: CASSSTTSGRWNIQYF

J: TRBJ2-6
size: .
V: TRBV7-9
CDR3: CASKFSGANVLTF

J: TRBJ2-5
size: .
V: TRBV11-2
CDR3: CASSSIAGGPETQYF

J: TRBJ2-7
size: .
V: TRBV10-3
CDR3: CAINEPRNYEQYF

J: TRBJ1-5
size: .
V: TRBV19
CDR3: CASSNQYSNQPQHF

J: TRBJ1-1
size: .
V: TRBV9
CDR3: CASSALDPTTEAFF

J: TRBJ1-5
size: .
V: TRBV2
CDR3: CASSRGEGQPQHF

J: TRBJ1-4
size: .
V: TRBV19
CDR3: CASSIGTSLHEKLFF

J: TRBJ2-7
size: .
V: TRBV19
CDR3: CASSIDYPGGSYEQYF

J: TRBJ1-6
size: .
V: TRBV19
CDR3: CASTETGLKSPLHF

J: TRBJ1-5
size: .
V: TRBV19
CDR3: CASSIDGDQPQHF

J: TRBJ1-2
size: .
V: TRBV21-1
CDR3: CASGRQGPVGYGYTF

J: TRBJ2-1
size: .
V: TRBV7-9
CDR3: CASSLKPTGSDNEQFF

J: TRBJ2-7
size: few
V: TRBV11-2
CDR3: CASSSGTSAYSSYEQYF

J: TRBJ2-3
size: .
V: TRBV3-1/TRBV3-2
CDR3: CASSQRLAGTTDTQYF

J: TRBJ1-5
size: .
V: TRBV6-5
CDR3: CATWNSNQPQHF

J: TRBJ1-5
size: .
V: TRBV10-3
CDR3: CAIRGGGNQPQHF

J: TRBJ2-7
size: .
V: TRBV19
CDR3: CASSISVAAMGLDYEQYF

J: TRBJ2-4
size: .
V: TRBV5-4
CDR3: CASSRTGALAKNIQYF

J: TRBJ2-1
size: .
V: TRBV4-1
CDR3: CASSQADGMRNNEQFF

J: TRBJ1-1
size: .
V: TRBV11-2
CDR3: CASSVNRNEAFF

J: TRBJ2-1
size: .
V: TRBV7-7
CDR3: CASSLEPSHNEQFF

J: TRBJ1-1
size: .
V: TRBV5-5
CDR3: CASSLGTGGTAFF

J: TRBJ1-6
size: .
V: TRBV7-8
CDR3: CASNPGTGGNGYSSPLHF

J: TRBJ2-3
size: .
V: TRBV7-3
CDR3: CASSLNPGQDTQYF

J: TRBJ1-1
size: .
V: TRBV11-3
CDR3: CASSFSGVGEAFF

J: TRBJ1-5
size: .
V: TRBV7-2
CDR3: CASSQGSNQPQHF

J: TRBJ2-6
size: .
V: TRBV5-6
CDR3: CASDRGLGANVLTF

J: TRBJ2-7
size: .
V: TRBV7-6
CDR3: CASSYNHYEQYF

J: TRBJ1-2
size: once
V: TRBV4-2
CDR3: CASSQDLQGEYGYTF

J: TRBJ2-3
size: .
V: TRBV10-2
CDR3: CASSEASGAFTDTQYF

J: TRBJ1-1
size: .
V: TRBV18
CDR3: CASSPRMPGNMNTEAFF

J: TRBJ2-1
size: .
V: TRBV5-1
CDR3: CASSFSGIRDEQFF

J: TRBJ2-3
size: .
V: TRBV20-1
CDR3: CSASIWESTDTQYF

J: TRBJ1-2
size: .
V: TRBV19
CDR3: CASRRRQVYGYTF

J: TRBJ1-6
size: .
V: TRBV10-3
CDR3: CAISESKQGNNSPLHF

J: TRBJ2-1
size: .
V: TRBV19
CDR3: CASSTLLNEQFF

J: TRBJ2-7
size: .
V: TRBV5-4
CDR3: CASSLFGKYEQYF

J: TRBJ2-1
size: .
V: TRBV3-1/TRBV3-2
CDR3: CASSQVAGALYNEQFF

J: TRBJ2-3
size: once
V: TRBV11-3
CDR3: CASSQRGGFDTQYF

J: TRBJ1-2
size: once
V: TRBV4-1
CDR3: CASSQGSRTGHYGYTF

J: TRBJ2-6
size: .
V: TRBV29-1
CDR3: CSVGSLVGANVLTF

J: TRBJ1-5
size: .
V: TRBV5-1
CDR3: CASSLLPQQPQHF

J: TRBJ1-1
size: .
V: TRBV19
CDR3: CASTTRDGNTEAFF

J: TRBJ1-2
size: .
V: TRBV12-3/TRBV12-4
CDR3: CASTWDGNYGYTF

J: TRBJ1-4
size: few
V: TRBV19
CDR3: CASKVAGGHVEKLFF

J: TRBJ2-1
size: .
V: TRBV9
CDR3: CASSVGRGNLAGEQFF

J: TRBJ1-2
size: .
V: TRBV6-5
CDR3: CASDPGGYGYTF

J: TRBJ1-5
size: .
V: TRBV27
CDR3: CASSSGGDGSQPQHF

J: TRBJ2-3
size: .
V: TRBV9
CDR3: CARTRPDTQYF

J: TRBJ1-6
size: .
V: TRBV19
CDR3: CASSGAAANSPLHF

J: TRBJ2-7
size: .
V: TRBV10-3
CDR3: CAISEFQGTVDEQYF

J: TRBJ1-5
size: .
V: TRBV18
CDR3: CASSPGQGAVDQPQHF

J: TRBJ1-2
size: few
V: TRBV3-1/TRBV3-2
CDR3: CASSQEGQGLEGYTF